This is a list of T cell receptor beta chains from one sample in a study of vaccination effects on CD4 cells after COVID-19. Some clones are missing from TCRdb's copy, which holds only in-frame ones; the method was immunoSEQ multiplex PCR. The table records 35,000 to 55,000 clones, around three quarters of them present only once. No cognate antigen is known for these TCRs. The sample consisted of CD4+ T cells from PBMCs cultured with SARS-CoV-2 spike peptides, taken before COVID-19 vaccination. The receptors derive from a human donor who received a COVID-19 vaccine. Each CDR3 is given with its conserved first and last residue. Fields, in order: clone size, D gene, J gene, V gene, CDR3 protein, CDR3 DNA. D genes are given only for firm matches. Not all rows give a size; the values are once, few, many and, for expanded clones, a class.

NA	TRBD1	TRBJ2-2	TRBV5-5	CASSWEGTDPGELFF	TGTGCCAGCAGCTGGGAAGGGACAGATCCCGGGGAGCTGTTTTTT
NA	NA	TRBJ2-3	TRBV2	CASSAHKGAGATDTQYF	TGTGCCAGCAGTGCTCATAAGGGCGCAGGGGCGACAGATACGCAGTATTTT
NA	TRBD2	TRBJ2-2	TRBV4-2	CASSPRLAGSAGELFF	TGTGCCAGCAGCCCTAGACTAGCGGGGAGTGCCGGGGAGCTGTTTTTT
NA	NA	TRBJ1-2	TRBV7-9	CASSLGISFTF	TGTGCCAGCAGCTTAGGTATCTCATTCACCTTC
NA	NA	TRBJ2-2	TRBV5-1	CASSFGALGTGELFF	TGCGCCAGCAGCTTTGGGGCGCTGGGCACCGGGGAGCTGTTTTTT
NA	NA	TRBJ1-2	TRBV12-3/TRBV12-4	CASSRGGGYGYTF	TGTGCCAGCAGCCGAGGGGGAGGCTATGGCTACACCTTC
NA	NA	TRBJ2-4	TRBV3-1/TRBV3-2	CASSQLKELYF	TGTGCCAGCAGCCAATTGAAGGAACTGTACTTC
once	TRBD1	TRBJ1-4	TRBV6-5	CASSLRTGREKLFF	TGTGCCAGCAGCCTTAGGACAGGGAGGGAAAAACTGTTTTTT
NA	TRBD2	TRBJ2-2	TRBV19	CASSTAGGRTGELFF	TGTGCCAGTAGTACAGCGGGGGGTCGGACCGGGGAGCTGTTTTTT
NA	NA	TRBJ2-2	TRBV19	CASTIKRRGPYTGELFF	TGTGCCAGTACCATTAAGAGGCGGGGGCCTTACACCGGGGAGCTGTTTTTT
NA	NA	TRBJ1-5	TRBV3-1/TRBV3-2	CASSQARDSNQPQHF	TGTGCCAGCAGCCAAGCCAGAGATAGCAATCAGCCCCAGCATTTT
NA	NA	TRBJ2-5	TRBV10-3	CAISESLATQTQYF	TGTGCCATCAGTGAGAGCCTCGCTACCCAGACCCAGTACTTC
few	NA	TRBJ2-2	TRBV9	CASSGQGTGELFF	TGTGCCAGCAGCGGTCAGGGGACCGGGGAGCTGTTTTTT
NA	NA	TRBJ2-2	TRBV7-9	CASILRANTGELFF	TGTGCCAGCATCCTCCGGGCGAACACCGGGGAGCTGTTTTTT
once	TRBD1	TRBJ2-4	TRBV18	CASSPGTGGPAIQYF	TGTGCCAGCTCACCCGGGACAGGGGGCCCAGCCATTCAGTACTTC
once	NA	TRBJ1-5	TRBV4-3	CASSPPGVQPQHF	TGCGCCAGCAGCCCCCCAGGGGTACAGCCCCAGCATTTT
NA	NA	TRBJ2-6	TRBV30	CACQDSGANVLTF	TGTGCCTGTCAGGACTCTGGGGCCAACGTCCTGACTTTC
few	NA	TRBJ1-2	TRBV18	CASSQEGDNTF	TGTGCCAGCTCCCAGGAAGGGGACAACACCTTC
NA	NA	TRBJ2-5	TRBV18	CASSLTPPGQETQYF	TGTGCCAGCTCACTAACTCCCCCAGGGCAAGAGACCCAGTACTTC
NA	TRBD1	TRBJ1-1	TRBV5-1	CASSLEPGGLTEAFF	TGCGCCAGCAGCTTGGAACCAGGGGGCCTCACTGAAGCTTTCTTT
NA	TRBD1	TRBJ2-1	TRBV2	CASNRQGYDEQFF	TGTGCCAGCAATCGACAGGGCTATGATGAGCAGTTCTTC
few	NA	TRBJ1-4	TRBV6-6	CASSPHAAGTISIRAKLFF	TGTGCCAGCAGTCCCCACGCGGCAGGGACAATCTCGATTCGCGCAAAACTGTTTTTT
NA	NA	TRBJ2-5	TRBV14	CASSPGGSQETQYF	TGTGCCAGCAGCCCGGGGGGCAGCCAAGAGACCCAGTACTTC
NA	TRBD1	TRBJ2-2	TRBV10-3	CAISELVGTGSTGELFF	TGTGCCATCAGTGAGTTAGTTGGGACAGGTAGCACCGGGGAGCTGTTTTTT
NA	TRBD1	TRBJ2-1	TRBV7-9	CASSVEGAGLHNEQFF	TGTGCCAGCAGCGTCGAGGGGGCAGGTCTCCACAATGAGCAGTTCTTC
NA	TRBD2	TRBJ2-2	TRBV7-2	CASSLRASGGANTGELFF	TGTGCCAGCAGCTTAAGGGCTAGCGGGGGGGCGAACACCGGGGAGCTGTTTTTT
NA	NA	TRBJ1-6	TRBV18	CASSPAGGYNSPLHF	TGTGCCAGCTCACCAGCGGGGGGCTATAATTCACCCCTCCACTTT
NA	NA	TRBJ2-5	TRBV7-2	CASSPDLGETQYF	TGTGCCAGCAGCCCGGATCTGGGGGAGACCCAGTACTTC
once	NA	TRBJ1-1	TRBV7-2	CASSVTGNTEAFF	TGTGCCAGCAGCGTCACAGGCAACACTGAAGCTTTCTTT
once	NA	TRBJ2-1	TRBV5-8	CASSLRPRMGGNEQFF	TGTGCCAGCAGCTTAAGGCCCAGGATGGGGGGCAATGAGCAGTTCTTC
NA	TRBD1	TRBJ2-2	TRBV30	CAWTRQGIYTGELFF	TGTGCCTGGACTCGACAGGGGATTTACACCGGGGAGCTGTTTTTT
NA	NA	TRBJ2-1	TRBV24-1	CATSGRGQSPYNEQFF	TGTGCCACCAGTGGTCGCGGACAGAGCCCCTACAATGAGCAGTTCTTC
NA	TRBD1	TRBJ1-2	TRBV7-2	CASRTVRGGRLYGYTF	TGTGCCAGCAGAACAGTGAGAGGGGGCAGGCTATATGGCTACACCTTC
NA	NA	TRBJ1-1	TRBV15	CATSRERGNTEAFF	TGTGCCACCAGCAGAGAACGGGGGAACACTGAAGCTTTCTTT
NA	TRBD1	TRBJ2-2	TRBV18	CASSPVRTGNTGELFF	TGTGCCAGCTCACCAGTAAGGACAGGGAACACCGGGGAGCTGTTTTTT
NA	NA	TRBJ2-5	TRBV5-6	CASSFTTETQYF	TGTGCCAGCAGTTTCACTACAGAGACCCAGTACTTC
NA	NA	TRBJ1-1	TRBV4-1	CASSQSLQGGSTEAFF	TGCGCCAGCAGCCAGAGTTTACAGGGAGGAAGCACTGAAGCTTTCTTT